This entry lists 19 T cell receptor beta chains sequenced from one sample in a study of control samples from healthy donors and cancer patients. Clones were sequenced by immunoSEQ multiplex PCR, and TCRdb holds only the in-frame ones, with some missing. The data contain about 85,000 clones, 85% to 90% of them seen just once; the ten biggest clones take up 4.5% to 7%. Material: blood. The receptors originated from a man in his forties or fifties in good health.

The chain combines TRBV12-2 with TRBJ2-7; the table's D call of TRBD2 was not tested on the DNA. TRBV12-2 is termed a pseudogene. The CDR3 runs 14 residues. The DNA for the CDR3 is TGTGCAAGTCGCCCCCGGGTTTTTGGCTACGAGCAGTACTTC. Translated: CASRPRVFGYEQYF.

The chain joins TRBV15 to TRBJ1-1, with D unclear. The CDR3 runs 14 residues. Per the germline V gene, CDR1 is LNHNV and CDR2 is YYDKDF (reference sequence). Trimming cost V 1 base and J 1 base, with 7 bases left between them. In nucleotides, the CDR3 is TGTGCCACCAGCAGAGGCCTAGGGAACACTGAAGCTTTCTTT. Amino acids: CATSRGLGNTEAFF. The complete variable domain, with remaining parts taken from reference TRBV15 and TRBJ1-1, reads DAMVIQNPRYQVTQFGKPVTLSCSQTLNHNVMYWYQQKSSQAPKLLFHYYDKDFNNEADTPDNFQSRRPNTSFCFLDIRSPGLGDTAMYLCATSRGLGNTEAFFGQGTRLTVV.

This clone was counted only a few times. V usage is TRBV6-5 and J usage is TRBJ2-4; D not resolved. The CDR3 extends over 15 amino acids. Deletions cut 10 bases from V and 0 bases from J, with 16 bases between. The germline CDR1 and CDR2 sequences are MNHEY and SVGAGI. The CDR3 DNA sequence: TGTGCCACCGCCCTGAGTGTCCTAGCCAAAAACATTCAGTACTTC. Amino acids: CATALSVLAKNIQYF.

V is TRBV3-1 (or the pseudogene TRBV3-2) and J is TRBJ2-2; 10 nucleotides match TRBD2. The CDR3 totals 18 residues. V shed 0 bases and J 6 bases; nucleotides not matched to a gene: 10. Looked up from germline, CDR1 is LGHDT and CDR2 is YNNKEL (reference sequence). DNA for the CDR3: TGTGCCAGCAGCCAAGATGGCAGCGGGGGGGCCCTCGCCGGGGAGCTGTTTTTT. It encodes CASSQDGSGGALAGELFF.

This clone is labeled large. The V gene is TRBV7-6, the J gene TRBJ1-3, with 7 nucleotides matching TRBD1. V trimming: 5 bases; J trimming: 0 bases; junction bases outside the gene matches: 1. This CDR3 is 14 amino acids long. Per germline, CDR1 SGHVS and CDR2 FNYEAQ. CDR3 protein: CASSGTVSGNTIYF. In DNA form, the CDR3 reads TGTGCCAGCAGCGGGACAGTCTCTGGAAACACCATATATTTT.

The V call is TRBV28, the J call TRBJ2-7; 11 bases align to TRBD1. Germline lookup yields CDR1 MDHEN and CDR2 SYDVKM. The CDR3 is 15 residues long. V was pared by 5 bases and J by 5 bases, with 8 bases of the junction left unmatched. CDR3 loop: CASSGRTGGRDEQYF. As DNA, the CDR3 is TGTGCCAGCAGTGGGCGGACAGGGGGCCGGGACGAGCAGTACTTC.

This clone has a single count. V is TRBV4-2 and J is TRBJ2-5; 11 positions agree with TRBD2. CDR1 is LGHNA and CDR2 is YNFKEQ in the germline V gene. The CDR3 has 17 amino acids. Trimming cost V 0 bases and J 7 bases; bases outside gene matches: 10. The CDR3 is CASSQDPSGGLLGTQYF. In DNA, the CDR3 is TGTGCCAGCAGCCAAGACCCTAGCGGGGGGCTCCTAGGGACCCAGTACTTC.

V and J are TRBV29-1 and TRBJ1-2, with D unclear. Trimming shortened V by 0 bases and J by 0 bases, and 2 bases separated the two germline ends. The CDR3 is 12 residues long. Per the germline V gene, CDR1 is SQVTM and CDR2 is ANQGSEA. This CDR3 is CSVEEANYGYTF. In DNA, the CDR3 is TGCAGCGTTGAAGAGGCTAACTATGGCTACACCTTC.

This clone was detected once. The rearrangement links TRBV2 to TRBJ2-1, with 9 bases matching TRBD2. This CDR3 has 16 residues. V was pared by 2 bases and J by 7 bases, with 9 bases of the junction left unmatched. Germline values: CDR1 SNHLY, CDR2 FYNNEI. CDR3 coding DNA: TGTGCCAGCAGTGAAATTGGGCGGGGGGGCCGTAATGAGCAGTTCTTC. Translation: CASSEIGRGGRNEQFF.

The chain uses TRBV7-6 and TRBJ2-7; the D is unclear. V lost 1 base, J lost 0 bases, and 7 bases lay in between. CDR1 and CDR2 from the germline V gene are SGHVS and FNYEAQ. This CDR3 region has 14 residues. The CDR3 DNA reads TGTGCCAGCAGCTTAGAACAGTCCTCCTACGAGCAGTACTTC. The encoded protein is CASSLEQSSYEQYF.

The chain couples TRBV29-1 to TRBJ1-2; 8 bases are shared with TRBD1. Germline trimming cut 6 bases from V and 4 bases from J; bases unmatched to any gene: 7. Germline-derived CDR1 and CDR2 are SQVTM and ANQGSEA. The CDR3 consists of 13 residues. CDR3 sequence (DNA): TGCAGCGTACGGACAGGGACGGGCTATGGCTACACCTTC. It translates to CSVRTGTGYGYTF.

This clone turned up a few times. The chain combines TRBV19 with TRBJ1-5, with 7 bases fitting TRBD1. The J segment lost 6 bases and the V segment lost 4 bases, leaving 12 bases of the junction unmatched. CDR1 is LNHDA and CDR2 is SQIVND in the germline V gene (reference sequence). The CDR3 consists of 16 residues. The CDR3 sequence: CASSTSQPGGGQPQHF. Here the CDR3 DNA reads TGTGCCAGTAGTACCTCGCAGCCAGGGGGAGGTCAGCCCCAGCATTTT.

CDR3 nucleotide sequence: TGTGCCACCAGCACCCTCCCTCGTAGTTACGAGCAGTACTTC. It encodes CATSTLPRSYEQYF. The chain has TRBV15 and TRBJ2-7; D not certain. CDR1 is LNHNV, CDR2 YYDKDF, per germline (reference sequence). V lost 4 bases and J 4 bases, leaving 14 bases between the germline ends. The CDR3 is 14 amino acids.

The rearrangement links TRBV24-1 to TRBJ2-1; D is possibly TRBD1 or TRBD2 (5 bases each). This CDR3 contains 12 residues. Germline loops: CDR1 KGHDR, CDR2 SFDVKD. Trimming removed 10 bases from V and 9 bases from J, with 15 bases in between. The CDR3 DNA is TGTGCCACAAGCACTTTGAGGGGTGAGCAGTTCTTC. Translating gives CATSTLRGEQFF.

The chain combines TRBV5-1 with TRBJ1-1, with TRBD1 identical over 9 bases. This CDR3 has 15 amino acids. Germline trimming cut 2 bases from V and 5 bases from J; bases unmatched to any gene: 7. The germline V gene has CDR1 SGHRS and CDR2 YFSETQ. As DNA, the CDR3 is TGCGCCAGCAGCTTCCAAGGTGACAGGGGGACTGAAGCTTTCTTT. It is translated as CASSFQGDRGTEAFF.

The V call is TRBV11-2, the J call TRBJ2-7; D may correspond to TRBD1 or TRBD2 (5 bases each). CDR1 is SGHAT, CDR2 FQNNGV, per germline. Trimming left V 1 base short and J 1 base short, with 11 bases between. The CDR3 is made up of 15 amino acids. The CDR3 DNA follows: TGTGCCAGCAGCTTAGGGCCCGGGGCATCCTACGAGCAGTACTTC. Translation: CASSLGPGASYEQYF. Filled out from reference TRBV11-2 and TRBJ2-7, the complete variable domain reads EAGVAQSPRYKIIEKRQSVAFWCNPISGHATLYWYQQILGQGPKLLIQFQNNGVVDDSQLPKDRFSAERLKGVDSTLKIQPAKLEDSAVYLCASSLGPGASYEQYFGPGTRLTVT.

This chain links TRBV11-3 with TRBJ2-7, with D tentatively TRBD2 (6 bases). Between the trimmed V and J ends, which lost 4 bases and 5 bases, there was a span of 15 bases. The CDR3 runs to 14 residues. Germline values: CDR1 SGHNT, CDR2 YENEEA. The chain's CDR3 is CASSSSGGLDEQYF. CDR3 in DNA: TGTGCCAGCAGCTCCTCCGGGGGACTGGACGAGCAGTACTTC.

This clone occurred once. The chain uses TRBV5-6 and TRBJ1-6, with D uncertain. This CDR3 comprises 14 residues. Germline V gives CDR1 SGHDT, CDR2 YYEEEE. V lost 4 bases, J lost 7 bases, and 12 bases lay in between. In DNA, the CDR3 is TGTGCCAGCAGCCCCGGGAGAGGCAATTCACCCCTCCACTTT. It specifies CASSPGRGNSPLHF.

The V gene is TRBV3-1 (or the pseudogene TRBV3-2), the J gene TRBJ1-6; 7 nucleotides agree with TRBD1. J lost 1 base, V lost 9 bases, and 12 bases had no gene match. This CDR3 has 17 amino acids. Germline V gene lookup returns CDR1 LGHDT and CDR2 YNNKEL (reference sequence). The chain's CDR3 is CASRWQGGNSYNSPLHF. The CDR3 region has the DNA TGTGCCAGTCGATGGCAGGGGGGAAATTCCTATAATTCACCCCTCCACTTT.